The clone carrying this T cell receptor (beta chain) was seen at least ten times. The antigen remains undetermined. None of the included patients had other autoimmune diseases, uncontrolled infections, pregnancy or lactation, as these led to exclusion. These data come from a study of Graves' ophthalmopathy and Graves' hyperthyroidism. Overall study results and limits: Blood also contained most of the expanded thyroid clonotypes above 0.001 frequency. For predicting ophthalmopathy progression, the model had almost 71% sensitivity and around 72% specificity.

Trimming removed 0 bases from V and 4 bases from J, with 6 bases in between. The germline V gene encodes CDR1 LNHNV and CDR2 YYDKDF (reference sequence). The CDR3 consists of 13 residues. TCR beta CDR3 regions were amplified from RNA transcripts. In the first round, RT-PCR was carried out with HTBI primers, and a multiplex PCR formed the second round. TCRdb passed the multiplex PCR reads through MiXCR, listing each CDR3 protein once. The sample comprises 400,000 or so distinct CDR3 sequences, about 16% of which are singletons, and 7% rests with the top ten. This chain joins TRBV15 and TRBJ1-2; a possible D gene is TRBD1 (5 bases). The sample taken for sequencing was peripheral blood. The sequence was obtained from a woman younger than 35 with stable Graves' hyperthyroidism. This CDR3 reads CATSRDQGYGYTF. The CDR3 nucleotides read TGTGCCACCAGCAGAGACCAGGGCTATGGCTACACCTTC. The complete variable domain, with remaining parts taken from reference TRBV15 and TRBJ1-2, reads DAMVIQNPRYQVTQFGKPVTLSCSQTLNHNVMYWYQQKSSQAPKLLFHYYDKDFNNEADTPDNFQSRRPNTSFCFLDIRSPGLGDTAMYLCATSRDQGYGYTFGSGTRLTVV.